This TCR beta chain was captured in a study of OX40 agonist ivuxolimab in advanced cancers. This clone was seen a single time. V lost 6 bases, J lost 6 bases, and 8 bases stayed unmatched. The CDR3 contains 15 residues. Germline values: CDR1 MNHNY, CDR2 SVGAGI (reference sequence). The table came from immunoSEQ multiplex PCR; TCRdb's copy has only in-frame clones and leaves some out. This sample carries about 84,000 clones, approximately 89% of them seen once, and the ten largest clones take approximately 0.19%. The clonotype comes from an adult with an advanced solid tumor such as melanoma, head and neck, liver or kidney cancer. Specimen: CD4+ or CD8+ T cells sorted from blood, collected in a trial of the OX40 agonist ivuxolimab. The V call is TRBV6-6, the J call TRBJ2-1, with TRBD2 matching over 10 bases. The CDR3 coding sequence is TGTGCCAGCAGGGAGAGCGGGAGGGCGGGCAATGAGCAGTTCTTC. It encodes CASRESGRAGNEQFF.